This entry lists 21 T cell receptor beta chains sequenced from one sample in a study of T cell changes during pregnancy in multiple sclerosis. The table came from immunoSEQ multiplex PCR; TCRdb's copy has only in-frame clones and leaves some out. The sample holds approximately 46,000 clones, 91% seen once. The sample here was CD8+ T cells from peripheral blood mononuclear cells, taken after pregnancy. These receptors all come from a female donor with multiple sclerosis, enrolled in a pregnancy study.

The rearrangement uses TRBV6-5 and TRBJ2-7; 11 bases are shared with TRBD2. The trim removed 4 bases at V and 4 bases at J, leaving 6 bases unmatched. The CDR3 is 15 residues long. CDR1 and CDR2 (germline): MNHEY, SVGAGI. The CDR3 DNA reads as TGTGCCAGCAGTTGGGGGACTAGCGGTTTTTACGAGCAGTACTTC. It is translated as CASSWGTSGFYEQYF.

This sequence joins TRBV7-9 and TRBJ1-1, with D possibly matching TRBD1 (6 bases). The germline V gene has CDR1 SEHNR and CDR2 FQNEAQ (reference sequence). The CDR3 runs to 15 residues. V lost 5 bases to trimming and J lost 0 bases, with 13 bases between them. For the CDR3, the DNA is TGTGCCAGCAGCCAAAGACAGGACCTGAACACTGAAGCTTTCTTT. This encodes CASSQRQDLNTEAFF. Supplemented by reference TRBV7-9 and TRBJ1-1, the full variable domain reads DTGVSQNPRHKITKRGQNVTFRCDPISEHNRLYWYRQTLGQGPEFLTYFQNEAQLEKSRLLSDRFSAERPKGSFSTLEIQRTEQGDSAMYLCASSQRQDLNTEAFFGQGTRLTVV.

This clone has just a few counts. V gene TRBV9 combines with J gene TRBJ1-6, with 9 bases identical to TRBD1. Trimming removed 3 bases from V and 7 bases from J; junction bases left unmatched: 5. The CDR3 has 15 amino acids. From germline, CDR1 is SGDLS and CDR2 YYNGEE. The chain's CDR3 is CASSEIGTGNSPLHF. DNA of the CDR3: TGTGCCAGCAGCGAAATCGGGACAGGGAATTCACCCCTCCACTTT. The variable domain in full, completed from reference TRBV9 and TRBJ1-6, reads DSGVTQTPKHLITATGQRVTLRCSPRSGDLSVYWYQQSLDQGLQFLIQYYNGEERAKGNILERFSAQQFPDLHSELNLSSLELGDSALYFCASSEIGTGNSPLHFGNGTRLTVT.

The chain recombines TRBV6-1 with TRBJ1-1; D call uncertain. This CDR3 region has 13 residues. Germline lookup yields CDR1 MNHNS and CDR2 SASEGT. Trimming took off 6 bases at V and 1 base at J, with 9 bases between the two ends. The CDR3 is CASSYAANTEAFF. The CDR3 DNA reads TGTGCCAGCAGCTACGCCGCGAACACTGAAGCTTTCTTT.

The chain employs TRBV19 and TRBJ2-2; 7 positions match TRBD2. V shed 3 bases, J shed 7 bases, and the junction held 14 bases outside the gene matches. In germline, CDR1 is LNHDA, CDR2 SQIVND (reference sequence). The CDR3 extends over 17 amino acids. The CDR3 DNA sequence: TGTGCCAGTAGTATTAGCGTGACTAGCTTTAAATTCGGGGAGCTGTTTTTT. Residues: CASSISVTSFKFGELFF.

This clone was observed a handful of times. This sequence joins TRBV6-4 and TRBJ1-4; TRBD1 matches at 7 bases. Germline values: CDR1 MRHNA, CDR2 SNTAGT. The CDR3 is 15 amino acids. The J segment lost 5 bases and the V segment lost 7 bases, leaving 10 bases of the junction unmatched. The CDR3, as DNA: TGTGCCAGCAAGAAAAGAGACAGGGCCAATGAAAAACTGTTTTTT. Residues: CASKKRDRANEKLFF.

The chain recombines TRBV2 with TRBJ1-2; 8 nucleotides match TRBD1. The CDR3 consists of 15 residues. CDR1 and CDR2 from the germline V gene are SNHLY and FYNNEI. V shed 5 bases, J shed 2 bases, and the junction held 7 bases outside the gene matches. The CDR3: CASSRDRRKNYGYTF. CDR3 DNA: TGTGCCAGCAGTCGGGACAGGCGGAAGAACTATGGCTACACCTTC.

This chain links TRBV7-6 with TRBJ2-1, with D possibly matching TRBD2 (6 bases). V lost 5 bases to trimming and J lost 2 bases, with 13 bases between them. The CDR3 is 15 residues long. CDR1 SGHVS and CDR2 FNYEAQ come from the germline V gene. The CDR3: CASSGLALPYNEQFF. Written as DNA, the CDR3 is TGTGCCAGCAGCGGCCTAGCGCTCCCCTACAATGAGCAGTTCTTC.

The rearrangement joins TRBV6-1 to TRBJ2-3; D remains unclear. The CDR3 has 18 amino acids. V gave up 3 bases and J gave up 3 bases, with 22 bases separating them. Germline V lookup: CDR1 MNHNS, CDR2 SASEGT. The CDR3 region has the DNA TGTGCCAGCAGTGACCCAGACTGGCCCTCTCCCACGACAGATACGCAGTATTTT. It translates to CASSDPDWPSPTTDTQYF.

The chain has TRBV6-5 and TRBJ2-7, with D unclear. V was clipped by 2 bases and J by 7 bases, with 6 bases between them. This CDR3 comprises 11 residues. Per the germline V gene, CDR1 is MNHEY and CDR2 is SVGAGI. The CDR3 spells CASSYPQEQYF. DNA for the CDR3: TGTGCCAGCAGTTACCCCCAGGAGCAGTACTTC.

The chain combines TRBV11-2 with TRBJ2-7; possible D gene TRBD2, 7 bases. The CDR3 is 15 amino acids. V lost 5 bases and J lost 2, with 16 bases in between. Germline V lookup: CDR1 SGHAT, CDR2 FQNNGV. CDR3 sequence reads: CASSPGGGSTYEQYF. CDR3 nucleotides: TGTGCCAGCAGCCCTGGCGGGGGCTCCACCTACGAGCAGTACTTC.

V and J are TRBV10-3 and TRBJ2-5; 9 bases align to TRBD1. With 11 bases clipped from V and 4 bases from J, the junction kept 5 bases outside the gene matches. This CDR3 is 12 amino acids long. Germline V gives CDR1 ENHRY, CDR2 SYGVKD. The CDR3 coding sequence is TGTGCCTCAACAGGGGGCGCAGAGACCCAGTACTTC. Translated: CASTGGAETQYF.

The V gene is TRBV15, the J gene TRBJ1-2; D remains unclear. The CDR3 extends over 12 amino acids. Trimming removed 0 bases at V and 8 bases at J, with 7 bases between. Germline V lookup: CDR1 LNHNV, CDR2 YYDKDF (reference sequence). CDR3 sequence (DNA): TGTGCCACCAGCAGAGATCCCCGGGGCTACACCTTC. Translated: CATSRDPRGYTF.

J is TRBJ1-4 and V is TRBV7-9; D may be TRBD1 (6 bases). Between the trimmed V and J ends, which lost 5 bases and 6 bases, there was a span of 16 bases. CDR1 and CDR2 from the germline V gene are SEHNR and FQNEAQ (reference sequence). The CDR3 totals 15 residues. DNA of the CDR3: TGTGCCAGCAGCGCGGCGGGGGCCGAACATGAAAAACTGTTTTTT. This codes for CASSAAGAEHEKLFF.

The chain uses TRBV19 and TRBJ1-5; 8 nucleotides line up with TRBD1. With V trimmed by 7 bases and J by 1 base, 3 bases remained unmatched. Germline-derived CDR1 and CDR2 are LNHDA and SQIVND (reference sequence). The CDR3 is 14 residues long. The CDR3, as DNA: TGTGCCAGTAATTGGACAGGGAGCAATCAGCCCCAGCATTTT. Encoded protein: CASNWTGSNQPQHF.

CDR3 coding DNA: TGTGCCAGCAGCCCTACCCCGACAGGGCTCACAGATACGCAGTATTTT. It specifies CASSPTPTGLTDTQYF. The chain recombines TRBV7-9 with TRBJ2-3; TRBD1 matches 7 bases. CDR1 and CDR2 (germline): SEHNR, FQNEAQ (reference sequence). The CDR3 runs 16 residues. Trimming removed 5 bases from V and 2 bases from J; junction bases left unmatched: 10.

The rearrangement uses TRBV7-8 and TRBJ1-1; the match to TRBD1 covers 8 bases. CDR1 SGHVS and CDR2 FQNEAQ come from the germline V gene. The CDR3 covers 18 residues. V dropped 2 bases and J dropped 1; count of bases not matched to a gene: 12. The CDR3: CASSLRDRLRYGNTEAFF. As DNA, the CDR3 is TGTGCCAGCAGCTTACGGGACAGGTTAAGATATGGGAACACTGAAGCTTTCTTT.

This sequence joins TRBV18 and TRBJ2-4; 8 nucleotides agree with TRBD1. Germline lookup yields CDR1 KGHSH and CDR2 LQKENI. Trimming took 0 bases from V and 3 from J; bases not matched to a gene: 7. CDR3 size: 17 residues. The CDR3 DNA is TGTGCCAGCTCACCACCTTTCCAAACAGGGGGCAAAAACATTCAGTACTTC. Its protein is CASSPPFQTGGKNIQYF.

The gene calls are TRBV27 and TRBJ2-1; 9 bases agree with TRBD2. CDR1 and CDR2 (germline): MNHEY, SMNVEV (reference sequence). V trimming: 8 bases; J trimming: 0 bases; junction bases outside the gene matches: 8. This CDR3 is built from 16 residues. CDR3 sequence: CASRIAGEVSYNEQFF. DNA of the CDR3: TGTGCCAGCCGCATAGCGGGAGAGGTCTCCTACAATGAGCAGTTCTTC.

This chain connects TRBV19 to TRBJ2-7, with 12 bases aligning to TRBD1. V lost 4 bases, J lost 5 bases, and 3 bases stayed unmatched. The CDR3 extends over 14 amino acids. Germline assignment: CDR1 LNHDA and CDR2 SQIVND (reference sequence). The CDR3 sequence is CASSRDRGLNEQYF. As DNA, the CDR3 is TGTGCCAGTAGTAGGGACAGGGGGCTTAACGAGCAGTACTTC.

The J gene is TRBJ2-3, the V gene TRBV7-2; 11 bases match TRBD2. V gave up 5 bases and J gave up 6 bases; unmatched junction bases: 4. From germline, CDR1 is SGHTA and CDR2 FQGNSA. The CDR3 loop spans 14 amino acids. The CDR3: CASSPSGGWDTQYF. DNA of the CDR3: TGTGCCAGCAGCCCTAGCGGGGGGTGGGATACGCAGTATTTT.